This T cell receptor beta chain was identified in a study of CD8+CD57+ T cells in acquired aplastic anemia. Overall study: Healthy donors had, on average, about 9.9 million reads for their CD4+ cells.

CDR3 and TCR beta VDJ profiling relied on a genomic DNA template. TCRdb independently ran MiXCR on the reads; one entry per CDR3 protein. The profile shows approximately 98,000 distinct CDR3 sequences, approximately 49% of them singletons. Per germline, CDR1 KGHDR and CDR2 SFDVKD. The V gene lost 4 bases and the J gene lost 6 bases, with 17 bases spanning the gap. The CDR3 extends over 15 amino acids. Only a few counts were recorded for this clonotype. The sequenced material came from sorted CD4+, CD8+, or CD8+CD57+ T cells (not recorded which) from PBMCs. The chain recombines TRBV24-1 with TRBJ2-5; no clear D. This TCR was sampled from a human donor in good health, serving as a control. The CDR3 DNA follows: TGTGCCACCAGTGAAACACCGGACCGTGACAAGACCCAGTACTTC. It is translated as CATSETPDRDKTQYF.